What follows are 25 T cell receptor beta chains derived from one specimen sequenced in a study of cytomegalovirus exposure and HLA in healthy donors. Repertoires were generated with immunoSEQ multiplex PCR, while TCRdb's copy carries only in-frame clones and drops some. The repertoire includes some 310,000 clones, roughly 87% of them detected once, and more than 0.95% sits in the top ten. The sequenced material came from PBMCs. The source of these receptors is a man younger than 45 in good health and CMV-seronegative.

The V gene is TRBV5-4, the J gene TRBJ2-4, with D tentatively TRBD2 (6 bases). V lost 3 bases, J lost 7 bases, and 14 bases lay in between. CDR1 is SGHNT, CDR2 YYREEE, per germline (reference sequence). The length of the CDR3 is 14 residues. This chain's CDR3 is CASSSRLVPNIQYF. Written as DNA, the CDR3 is TGTGCCAGCAGCTCCAGACTAGTCCCCAACATTCAGTACTTC.

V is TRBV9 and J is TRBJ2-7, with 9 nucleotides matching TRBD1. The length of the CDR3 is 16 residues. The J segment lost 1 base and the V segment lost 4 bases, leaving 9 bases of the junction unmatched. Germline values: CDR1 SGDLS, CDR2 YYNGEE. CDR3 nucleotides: TGTGCCAGCAGCCCAACACAGGGGGCGGTATCCTACGAGCAGTACTTC. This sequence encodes CASSPTQGAVSYEQYF.

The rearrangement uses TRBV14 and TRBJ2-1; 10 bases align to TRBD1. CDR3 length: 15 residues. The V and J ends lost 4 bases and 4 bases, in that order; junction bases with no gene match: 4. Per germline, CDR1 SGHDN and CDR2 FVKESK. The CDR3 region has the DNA TGTGCCAGCAGCCCAGGGACAGGGGCGTACAATGAGCAGTTCTTC. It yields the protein CASSPGTGAYNEQFF.

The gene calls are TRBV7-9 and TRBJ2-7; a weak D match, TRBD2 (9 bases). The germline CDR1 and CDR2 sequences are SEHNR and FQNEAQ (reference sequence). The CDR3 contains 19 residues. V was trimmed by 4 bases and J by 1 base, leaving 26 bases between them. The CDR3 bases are TGTGCCAGCAGCTCCCCACAGGGGGGGAGCGGGGGGCCTTCCTACGAGCAGTACTTC. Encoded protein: CASSSPQGGSGGPSYEQYF.

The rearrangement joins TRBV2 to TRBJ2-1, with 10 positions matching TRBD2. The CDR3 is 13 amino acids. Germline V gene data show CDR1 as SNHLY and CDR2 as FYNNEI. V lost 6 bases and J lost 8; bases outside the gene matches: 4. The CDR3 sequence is CASSPGTSDEQFF. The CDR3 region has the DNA TGTGCCAGCAGCCCCGGGACTAGCGATGAGCAGTTCTTC.

The CDR3 DNA sequence: TGTGCCACAGGGCAGGGGACGCAGAATTCACCCCTCCACTTT. Protein sequence: CATGQGTQNSPLHF. This chain connects TRBV10-3 to TRBJ1-6, with a tentative D call TRBD1 (6 bases). Trimming took off 10 bases at V and 7 bases at J, with 17 bases between the two ends. Germline lookup yields CDR1 ENHRY and CDR2 SYGVKD. The CDR3 is 14 residues long.

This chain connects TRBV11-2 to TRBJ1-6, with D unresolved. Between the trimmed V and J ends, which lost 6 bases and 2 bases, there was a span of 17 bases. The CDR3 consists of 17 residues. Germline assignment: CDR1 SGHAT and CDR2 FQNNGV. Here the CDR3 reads CASSRRIVGPYNSPLHF. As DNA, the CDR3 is TGTGCCAGCAGTCGCCGAATAGTGGGCCCCTATAATTCACCCCTCCACTTT.

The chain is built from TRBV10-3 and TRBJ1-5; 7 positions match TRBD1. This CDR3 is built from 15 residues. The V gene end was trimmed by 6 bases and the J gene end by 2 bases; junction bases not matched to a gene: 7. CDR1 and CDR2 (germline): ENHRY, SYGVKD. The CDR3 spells CAIRQRDSCNQPQHF. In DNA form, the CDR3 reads TGTGCCATCAGACAACGGGACAGCTGCAATCAGCCCCAGCATTTT.

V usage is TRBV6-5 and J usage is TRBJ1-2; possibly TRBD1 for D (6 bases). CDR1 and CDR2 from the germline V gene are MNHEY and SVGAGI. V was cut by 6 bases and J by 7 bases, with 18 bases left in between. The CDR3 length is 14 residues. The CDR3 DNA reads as TGTGCCAGCAGACCCGGGACACAAGGAGGTGGCTACACCTTC. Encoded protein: CASRPGTQGGGYTF.

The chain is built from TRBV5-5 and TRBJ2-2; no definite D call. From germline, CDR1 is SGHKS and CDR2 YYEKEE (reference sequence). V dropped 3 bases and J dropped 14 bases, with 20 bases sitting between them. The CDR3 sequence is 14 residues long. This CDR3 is CASSSDNVRSGLFF. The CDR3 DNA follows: TGTGCCAGCAGCTCCGATAATGTGAGATCAGGTCTGTTTTTT. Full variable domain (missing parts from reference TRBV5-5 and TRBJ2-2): DAGVTQSPTHLIKTRGQQVTLRCSPISGHKSVSWYQQVLGQGPQFIFQYYEKEERGRGNFPDRFSARQFPNYSSELNVNALLLGDSALYLCASSSDNVRSGLFFGEGSRLTVL.

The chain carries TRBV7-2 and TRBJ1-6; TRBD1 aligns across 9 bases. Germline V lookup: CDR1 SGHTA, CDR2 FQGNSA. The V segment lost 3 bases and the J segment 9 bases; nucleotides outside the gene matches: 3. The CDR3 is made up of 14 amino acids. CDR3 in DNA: TGTGCCAGCAGCTTCCCGGGACAGGGTTCACCCCTCCACTTT. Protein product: CASSFPGQGSPLHF.

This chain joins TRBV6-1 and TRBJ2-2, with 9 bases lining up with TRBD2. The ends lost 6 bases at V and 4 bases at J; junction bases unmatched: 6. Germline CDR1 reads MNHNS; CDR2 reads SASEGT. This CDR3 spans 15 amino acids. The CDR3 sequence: CASSGLAGITGELFF. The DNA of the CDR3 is TGTGCCAGCAGCGGTCTAGCGGGGATCACCGGGGAGCTGTTTTTT.

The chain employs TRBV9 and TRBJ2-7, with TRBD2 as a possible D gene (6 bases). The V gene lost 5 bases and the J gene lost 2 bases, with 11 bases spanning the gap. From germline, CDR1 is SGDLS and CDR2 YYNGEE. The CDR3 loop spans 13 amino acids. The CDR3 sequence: CASRAEGTYEQYF. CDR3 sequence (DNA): TGTGCCAGCAGGGCGGAGGGGACCTACGAGCAGTACTTC.

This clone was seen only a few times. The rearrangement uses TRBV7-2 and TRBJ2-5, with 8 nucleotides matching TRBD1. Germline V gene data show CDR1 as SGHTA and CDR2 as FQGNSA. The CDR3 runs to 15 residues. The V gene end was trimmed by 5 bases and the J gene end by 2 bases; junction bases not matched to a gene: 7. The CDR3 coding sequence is TGTGCCAGCAGCCACGGGACAGGAGGTCAAGAGACCCAGTACTTC. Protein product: CASSHGTGGQETQYF.

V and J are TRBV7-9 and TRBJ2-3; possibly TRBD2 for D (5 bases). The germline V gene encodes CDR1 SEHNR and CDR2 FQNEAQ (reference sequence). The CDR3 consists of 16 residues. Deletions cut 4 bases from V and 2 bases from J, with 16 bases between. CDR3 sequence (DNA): TGTGCCAGCAGCTCGGCGGGCAGATCCTACACAGATACGCAGTATTTT. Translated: CASSSAGRSYTDTQYF.

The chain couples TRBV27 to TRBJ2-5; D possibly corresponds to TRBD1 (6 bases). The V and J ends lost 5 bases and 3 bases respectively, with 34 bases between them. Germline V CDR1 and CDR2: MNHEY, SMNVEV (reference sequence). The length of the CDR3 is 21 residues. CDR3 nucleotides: TGTGCCAGCAGTGGTGGGGGCCCACTGGTAGAATCAAGTTGCTGGGAAGAGACCCAGTACTTC. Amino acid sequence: CASSGGGPLVESSCWEETQYF.

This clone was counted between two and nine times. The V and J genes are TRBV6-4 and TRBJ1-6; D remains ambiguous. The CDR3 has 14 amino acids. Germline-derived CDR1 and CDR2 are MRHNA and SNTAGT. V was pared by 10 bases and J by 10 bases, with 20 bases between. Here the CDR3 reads CANQTGIRRSPLHF. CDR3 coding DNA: TGTGCCAATCAGACCGGGATTCGGAGGTCACCCCTCCACTTT.

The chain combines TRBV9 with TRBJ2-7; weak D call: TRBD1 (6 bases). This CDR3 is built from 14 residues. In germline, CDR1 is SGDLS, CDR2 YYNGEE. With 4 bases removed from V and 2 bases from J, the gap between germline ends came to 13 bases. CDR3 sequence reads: CASSLGTPAYEQYF. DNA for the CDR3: TGTGCCAGCAGCTTAGGGACACCTGCCTACGAGCAGTACTTC.

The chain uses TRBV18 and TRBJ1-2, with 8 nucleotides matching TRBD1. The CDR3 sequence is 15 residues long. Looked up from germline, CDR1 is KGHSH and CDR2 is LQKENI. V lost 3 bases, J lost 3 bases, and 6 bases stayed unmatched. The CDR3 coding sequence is TGTGCCAGCTCACCGTACGACAGGGGTGACTATGGCTACACCTTC. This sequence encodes CASSPYDRGDYGYTF.

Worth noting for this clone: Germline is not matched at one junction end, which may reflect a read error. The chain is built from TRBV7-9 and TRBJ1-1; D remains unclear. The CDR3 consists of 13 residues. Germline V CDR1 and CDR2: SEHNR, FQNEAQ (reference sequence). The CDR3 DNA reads TGTGCCAGCTTTGCCAATGCCCACACGGAAGCTTTCTTT. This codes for CASFANAHTEAFF.

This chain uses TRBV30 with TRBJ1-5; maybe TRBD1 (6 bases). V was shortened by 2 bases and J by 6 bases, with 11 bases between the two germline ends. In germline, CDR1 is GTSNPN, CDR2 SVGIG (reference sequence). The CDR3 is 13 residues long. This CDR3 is CAWSQRGSQPQHF. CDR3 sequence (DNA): TGTGCCTGGAGTCAAAGGGGGAGTCAGCCCCAGCATTTT.

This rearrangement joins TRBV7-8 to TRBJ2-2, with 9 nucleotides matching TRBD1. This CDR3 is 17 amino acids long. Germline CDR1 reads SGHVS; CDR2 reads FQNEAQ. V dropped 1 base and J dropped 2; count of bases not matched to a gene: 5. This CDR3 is CASSLVRTGANTGELFF. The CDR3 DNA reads TGTGCCAGCAGCTTAGTCAGGACAGGGGCAAACACCGGGGAGCTGTTTTTT.

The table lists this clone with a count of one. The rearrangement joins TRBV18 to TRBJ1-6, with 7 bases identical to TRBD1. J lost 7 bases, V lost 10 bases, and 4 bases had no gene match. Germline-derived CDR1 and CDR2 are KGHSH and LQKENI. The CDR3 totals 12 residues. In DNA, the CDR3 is TGTGCCACCAGGGACAGAAATTCACCCCTCCACTTT. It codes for CATRDRNSPLHF. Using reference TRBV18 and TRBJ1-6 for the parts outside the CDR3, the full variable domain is NAGVMQNPRHLVRRRGQEARLRCSPMKGHSHVYWYRQLPEEGLKFMVYLQKENIIDESGMPKERFSAEFPKEGPSILRIQQVVRGDSAAYFCATRDRNSPLHFGNGTRLTVT.

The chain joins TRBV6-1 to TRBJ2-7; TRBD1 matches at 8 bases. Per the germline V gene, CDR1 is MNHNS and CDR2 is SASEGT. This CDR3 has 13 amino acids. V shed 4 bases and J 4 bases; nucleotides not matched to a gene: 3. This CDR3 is CASSVDREYEQYF. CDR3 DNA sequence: TGTGCCAGCAGTGTGGACAGGGAGTACGAGCAGTACTTC.

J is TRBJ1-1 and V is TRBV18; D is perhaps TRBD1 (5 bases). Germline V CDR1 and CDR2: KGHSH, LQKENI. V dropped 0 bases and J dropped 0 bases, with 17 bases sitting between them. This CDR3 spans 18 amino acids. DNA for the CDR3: TGTGCCAGCTCACCACCGGACAACCCTCTCAACCTGAACACTGAAGCTTTCTTT. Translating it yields CASSPPDNPLNLNTEAFF.